The 31 T cell receptor beta chains given below trace back to one sample, sequenced in a study of blood T cell repertoires in COVID-19. TCRdb's table, derived via immunoSEQ multiplex PCR, lists solely in-frame clones and lacks some. In the table there are fewer than 95,000 clones, approximately 79% of which are singletons. The specimen was peripheral blood. These receptors originate from a woman older than 75 with acute or convalescent COVID-19.

The CDR3 DNA follows: TGCGCCAGCAGCCTGGACAGGGGGTCCATAGATACGCAGTATTTT. This sequence encodes CASSLDRGSIDTQYF. This chain uses TRBV5-1 with TRBJ2-3; the match to TRBD1 covers 10 bases. From germline, CDR1 is SGHRS and CDR2 YFSETQ. The CDR3 length is 15 residues. V was pared by 4 bases and J by 5 bases, with 7 bases of the junction left unmatched.

The chain employs TRBV28 and TRBJ1-1; D might be TRBD1 (5 bases). The V and J ends lost 6 bases and 4 bases respectively, with 15 bases between them. The CDR3 is 14 amino acids. CDR1 is MDHEN, CDR2 SYDVKM, per germline. For the CDR3, the DNA is TGTGCCAGCAGGGAGGGGCAGGGTGTCACTGAAGCTTTCTTT. Translating gives CASREGQGVTEAFF.

The count of this clone is one. The chain recombines TRBV13 with TRBJ1-3, with a weak D call TRBD1 (6 bases). CDR1 is PRHDT and CDR2 is FYEKMQ in the germline V gene (reference sequence). V lost 2 bases and J lost 4, with 9 bases in between. The CDR3 is made up of 14 amino acids. DNA of the CDR3: TGTGCCAGCAGCTTAACCCAGGGGGGAAACACCATATATTTT. Its translation is CASSLTQGGNTIYF.

This clone was detected a few times. The rearrangement uses TRBV4-2 and TRBJ1-1; D not resolved. The CDR3 extends over 15 amino acids. V lost 0 bases and J 0 bases, leaving 8 bases between the germline ends. In germline, CDR1 is LGHNA, CDR2 YNFKEQ. CDR3 coding DNA: TGTGCCAGCAGCCAAGAGGGAGAGCTGAACACTGAAGCTTTCTTT. The encoded protein is CASSQEGELNTEAFF.

The chain couples TRBV6-1 to TRBJ2-7; D is possibly TRBD2 (6 bases). Trimming left V 5 bases short and J 9 bases short, with 23 bases between. The CDR3 totals 15 residues. The germline V gene has CDR1 MNHNS and CDR2 SASEGT. The CDR3 here is CASSFGRDSTYGQYF. CDR3 bases: TGTGCCAGCAGTTTCGGGCGGGACTCAACGTATGGGCAGTACTTC.

This clone came up once. V usage is TRBV2 and J usage is TRBJ2-3; 8 nucleotides align to TRBD1. Germline V lookup: CDR1 SNHLY, CDR2 FYNNEI. Trimming cost V 4 bases and J 3 bases; bases outside gene matches: 3. This CDR3 has 14 amino acids. The CDR3 bases are TGTGCCAGCAGTGCCCGACAGGGGACAGATACGCAGTATTTT. It is translated as CASSARQGTDTQYF.

This chain connects TRBV10-3 to TRBJ2-7; D is unclear. With 2 bases removed from V and 0 bases from J, the gap between germline ends came to 5 bases. Germline CDR1 ENHRY, CDR2 SYGVKD. The CDR3 totals 13 residues. The DNA for the CDR3 is TGTGCCATCAGTGAGACACCCTCCTACGAGCAGTACTTC. Its protein is CAISETPSYEQYF.

The CDR3 loop reads CASSQDRARANQPQHF. DNA of the CDR3: TGCGCCAGCAGCCAAGATCGGGCCAGGGCCAATCAGCCCCAGCATTTT. V usage is TRBV4-3 and J usage is TRBJ1-5, with D tentatively TRBD1 (5 bases). The CDR3 is 16 amino acids. V was pared by 0 bases and J by 3 bases, with 12 bases between. CDR1 is LGHNA and CDR2 is YSLEER in the germline V gene.

CDR3 sequence (DNA): TGTGCCAGTAGGGGGCTTGGCACTGAAGCTTTCTTT. Residues: CASRGLGTEAFF. V and J are TRBV19 and TRBJ1-1; TRBD1 is a possible D gene (5 bases). With 6 bases removed from V and 4 bases from J, the gap between germline ends came to 9 bases. CDR1 and CDR2 (germline): LNHDA, SQIVND (reference sequence). The CDR3 length is 12 residues.

The chain employs TRBV19 and TRBJ2-1; D might be TRBD1 (7 bases). Germline V lookup: CDR1 LNHDA, CDR2 SQIVND (reference sequence). Trimming pared 3 bases from V and 7 bases from J, leaving 19 bases between. This CDR3 is 16 amino acids long. CDR3 nucleotide sequence: TGTGCCAGTAGTATTAGGGCCAGGGGGGCGGCTAATGAGCAGTTCTTC. This codes for CASSIRARGAANEQFF.

This clone was detected once. The genes are TRBV24-1 and TRBJ1-6; the match to TRBD1 covers 8 bases. The CDR3 length is 19 residues. J lost 4 bases, V lost 1 base, and 11 bases had no gene match. Germline-derived CDR1 and CDR2 are KGHDR and SFDVKD. Here the CDR3 DNA reads TGTGCCACCAGTGATTTAAGGGAGGGACAGGAGATTTATAATTCACCCCTCCACTTT. Protein product: CATSDLREGQEIYNSPLHF.

The V gene is TRBV19, the J gene TRBJ1-5, with D tentatively TRBD1 (5 bases). Trimming shortened V by 1 base and J by 4 bases, and 11 bases separated the two germline ends. The germline V gene encodes CDR1 LNHDA and CDR2 SQIVND (reference sequence). The length of the CDR3 is 15 residues. The CDR3 region is CASSIAGRENQPQHF. The CDR3 DNA reads as TGTGCCAGTAGTATAGCGGGGCGGGAGAATCAGCCCCAGCATTTT.

There are a few counts of this clone. This sequence joins TRBV19 and TRBJ2-7; TRBD2 matches 7 bases. The trim removed 7 bases at V and 3 bases at J, leaving 0 bases unmatched. CDR3 length: 11 amino acids. CDR1 is LNHDA and CDR2 is SQIVND in the germline V gene (reference sequence). The CDR3: CASTSGYEQYF. In DNA form, the CDR3 reads TGTGCCAGTACTAGCGGCTACGAGCAGTACTTC.

This chain links TRBV4-3 with TRBJ1-1; TRBD1 might be the D (5 bases). V lost 0 bases and J lost 1, with 9 bases in between. Germline CDR1 reads LGHNA; CDR2 reads YSLEER. CDR3 length: 15 residues. The CDR3 spells CASSQDVGPNTEAFF. CDR3 sequence (DNA): TGCGCCAGCAGCCAAGATGTGGGGCCGAACACTGAAGCTTTCTTT.

This clone turned up a few times. The V and J genes are TRBV5-4 and TRBJ1-1, with D possibly being TRBD1 (5 bases). The CDR3 sequence is 16 residues long. V was shortened by 0 bases and J by 6 bases, with 18 bases between the two germline ends. Germline assignment: CDR1 SGHNT and CDR2 YYREEE (reference sequence). The CDR3 here is CASSLDSGGGRAEAFF. In nucleotides, the CDR3 is TGTGCCAGCAGCTTGGATTCGGGGGGAGGCCGGGCTGAAGCTTTCTTT.

This chain links TRBV28 with TRBJ1-1; D not resolved. The CDR3 length is 15 residues. V lost 1 base and J 0 bases, leaving 9 bases between the germline ends. Germline V CDR1 and CDR2: MDHEN, SYDVKM. DNA of the CDR3: TGTGCCAGCAGTTTATACCCGAGAATGAACACTGAAGCTTTCTTT. This codes for CASSLYPRMNTEAFF.

The chain joins TRBV7-6 to TRBJ1-2; TRBD1 matches 8 bases. The CDR3 runs to 14 residues. With V trimmed by 6 bases and J by 4 bases, 7 bases remained unmatched. Germline CDR1 is SGHVS and CDR2 is FNYEAQ. The CDR3 loop is CASSPYRGGYGYTF. The DNA for the CDR3 is TGTGCCAGCAGTCCTTACAGGGGGGGCTATGGCTACACCTTC.

The gene calls are TRBV7-2 and TRBJ2-2; no clear D gene. Germline CDR1 SGHTA, CDR2 FQGNSA. V shed 4 bases and J shed 6 bases, with 18 bases lying between them. CDR3 length equals 16 residues. As DNA, the CDR3 is TGTGCCAGCAGCTCCATACCTCGCGGTTTGGCCGGGGAGCTGTTTTTT. Protein sequence: CASSSIPRGLAGELFF.

The chain carries TRBV7-9 and TRBJ1-6; a weak D match, TRBD1 (6 bases). Per germline, CDR1 SEHNR and CDR2 FQNEAQ (reference sequence). The CDR3 loop spans 14 amino acids. Deletions cut 5 bases from V and 7 bases from J, with 12 bases between. The CDR3 region is CASSRTERNSPLHF. The DNA of the CDR3 is TGTGCCAGCAGCCGGACAGAGAGAAATTCACCCCTCCACTTT. The whole variable domain, filled in from reference TRBV7-9 and TRBJ1-6, reads DTGVSQNPRHKITKRGQNVTFRCDPISEHNRLYWYRQTLGQGPEFLTYFQNEAQLEKSRLLSDRFSAERPKGSFSTLEIQRTEQGDSAMYLCASSRTERNSPLHFGNGTRLTVT.

This chain joins TRBV7-9 and TRBJ1-2; 8 bases map to TRBD1. Germline V gives CDR1 SEHNR, CDR2 FQNEAQ (reference sequence). V was clipped by 1 base and J by 0 bases; unmatched bases: 1. The CDR3 has 15 residues. CDR3 sequence: CASSLGDRPNYGYTF. CDR3 nucleotides: TGTGCCAGCAGCTTAGGGGACAGGCCTAACTATGGCTACACCTTC.

The J gene is TRBJ2-3, the V gene TRBV2, with D perhaps TRBD2 (5 bases). The CDR3 has 12 residues. Germline values: CDR1 SNHLY, CDR2 FYNNEI. V lost 5 bases and J lost 4, with 7 bases in between. This CDR3 reads CASSSGADTQYF. Written as DNA, the CDR3 is TGTGCCAGCAGTTCCGGGGCAGATACGCAGTATTTT.

The rearrangement links TRBV10-3 to TRBJ1-1, with 9 bases identical to TRBD1. The CDR3 runs 15 residues. CDR1 and CDR2 from the germline V gene are ENHRY and SYGVKD. The V gene end was trimmed by 4 bases and the J gene end by 7 bases; junction bases not matched to a gene: 10. CDR3 loop: CAISAQTGGIGEAFF. CDR3 bases: TGTGCCATCAGTGCTCAGACAGGGGGGATCGGTGAAGCTTTCTTT.

The rearrangement uses TRBV28 and TRBJ1-4; no reliable D call. This CDR3 is 16 amino acids long. V was trimmed by 4 bases and J by 1 base, leaving 13 bases between them. Looked up from germline, CDR1 is MDHEN and CDR2 is SYDVKM. CDR3 bases: TGTGCCAGCAGTTCCGCGGGTTCGGGAACTAATGAAAAACTGTTTTTT. Amino acid sequence: CASSSAGSGTNEKLFF.

V gene TRBV13 combines with J gene TRBJ2-1; 7 bases line up with TRBD1. This CDR3 has 16 amino acids. J gave up 7 bases and V 1 base, and 10 bases lay outside the gene matches. Per germline, CDR1 PRHDT and CDR2 FYEKMQ (reference sequence). In DNA form, the CDR3 reads TGTGCCAGCAGCTTAGTGGTAGGGGGCTTTTTTAATGAGCAGTTCTTC. Translating gives CASSLVVGGFFNEQFF.

This chain links TRBV6-2 or TRBV6-3 with TRBJ1-1, with TRBD1 as a possible D gene (5 bases). CDR1 is MNHEY, CDR2 SVGEGT, per germline. The CDR3 extends over 13 amino acids. The V and J ends lost 4 bases and 6 bases respectively, with 12 bases between them. The CDR3 nucleotides are TGTGCCAGCAGTTCCCAGGGTCCGGCTGAAGCTTTCTTT. Amino acid sequence: CASSSQGPAEAFF.

This rearrangement joins TRBV5-1 to TRBJ1-1; no firm D call. The CDR3 sequence is 14 residues long. Looked up from germline, CDR1 is SGHRS and CDR2 is YFSETQ. V was clipped by 1 base and J by 7 bases, with 14 bases between them. The CDR3 coding sequence is TGCGCCAGCAGCTTGATCGTAGCGGGGTATGAAGCTTTCTTT. This codes for CASSLIVAGYEAFF.

The chain recombines TRBV6-2 or TRBV6-3 with TRBJ2-2; possibly TRBD1 for D (6 bases). Trimming took 4 bases from V and 2 from J, leaving 14 bases between them. Germline V gene sequence: CDR1 MNHEY, CDR2 SVGEGT. This CDR3 has 16 residues. CDR3 residues: CASSLSWDTNTGELFF. In nucleotides, the CDR3 is TGTGCCAGCAGTTTATCCTGGGACACTAACACCGGGGAGCTGTTTTTT.

The CDR3 protein is CASSPGVRLEQFF. The CDR3 DNA reads as TGTGCCAGCAGCCCCGGGGTGCGTCTTGAGCAGTTCTTC. The rearrangement joins TRBV11-3 to TRBJ2-1; D might be TRBD2 (5 bases). CDR3 length: 13 residues. CDR1 and CDR2 (germline): SGHNT, YENEEA. Trimming stripped 5 bases from V and 9 bases from J, with 14 bases between.

This chain connects TRBV6-5 to TRBJ2-4, with D possibly TRBD1 on 5 matching bases. The germline gives CDR1 MNHEY, CDR2 SVGAGI. This CDR3 is built from 11 residues. V was clipped by 2 bases and J by 12 bases, with 8 bases between them. The CDR3 coding sequence is TGTGCCAGCAGTTACGGGGCCAGTCAGTACTTC. It yields the protein CASSYGASQYF.

This chain connects TRBV6-2 or TRBV6-3 to TRBJ1-2, with a tentative D call TRBD1 (6 bases). V lost 5 bases and J lost 5, with 9 bases in between. This CDR3 contains 12 residues. Germline V CDR1 and CDR2: MNHEY, SVGEGT. The CDR3 DNA reads TGTGCCAGCAGTACGACAGGATATGGCTACACCTTC. Residues: CASSTTGYGYTF.

This CDR3 reads CASTILIGRGLGALHF. As DNA, the CDR3 is TGTGCCAGCACCATACTTATAGGACGCGGGCTTGGGGCCCTCCACTTT. The V gene is TRBV27, the J gene TRBJ1-6; D is unclear. V gave up 7 bases and J gave up 14 bases, with 27 bases separating them. CDR1 is MNHEY, CDR2 SMNVEV, per germline (reference sequence). This CDR3 region has 16 residues.